The 28 T cell receptor beta chains in this list originate from one sample, sequenced in a study of shared T cell receptors in the human thymus. TCRdb keeps only in-frame clones here, not all; method: immunoSEQ multiplex PCR. The sample includes approximately 490,000 clones, around 78% of them seen just once. This same sample was also taken into another study, of human thymus T cells.

The sequenced material came from thymocytes. All receptors come from a boy younger than two with a congenital heart defect.

This chain uses TRBV10-3 with TRBJ1-2, with 8 bases that match TRBD1. CDR1 is ENHRY and CDR2 is SYGVKD in the germline V gene. Trimming took 10 bases from V and 4 from J; bases not matched to a gene: 11. The CDR3 is 14 residues long. Written as DNA, the CDR3 is TGTGCCACAGACGGACAGGGTGGGAGCTATGGCTACACCTTC. It specifies CATDGQGGSYGYTF.

This rearrangement joins TRBV2 to TRBJ1-5; maybe TRBD1 (5 bases). Germline CDR1 reads SNHLY; CDR2 reads FYNNEI. Deletions cut 3 bases from V and 5 bases from J, with 14 bases between. The CDR3 runs to 15 residues. The CDR3 sequence: CASSESGRRHQPQHF. CDR3 nucleotides: TGTGCCAGCAGTGAGTCAGGGCGACGGCATCAGCCCCAGCATTTT.

This chain uses TRBV10-3 with TRBJ2-1, with a possible D match to TRBD2 (6 bases). The CDR3 sequence is 14 residues long. V was clipped by 9 bases and J by 2 bases, with 14 bases between them. CDR1 and CDR2 (germline): ENHRY, SYGVKD. The CDR3 spells CAIGLGSAYNEQFF. CDR3 nucleotides: TGTGCCATAGGTCTCGGGAGTGCCTACAATGAGCAGTTCTTC.

This clone was seen more than once but under ten times. For the CDR3, the DNA is TGTGCCAGCAGCCAAAAAACGGACATGGGCTACACCTTC. It translates to CASSQKTDMGYTF. The rearrangement joins TRBV5-8 to TRBJ1-2; possible D gene TRBD1, 5 bases. This CDR3 has 13 amino acids. Germline CDR1 reads SGHTS; CDR2 reads YDEGEE. The V end lost 4 bases, the J end lost 8 bases, and 15 bases lay between the germline ends.

This clone was detected a few times. This chain uses TRBV19 with TRBJ2-4, with 8 bases identical to TRBD1. Germline trimming cut 3 bases from V and 7 bases from J; bases unmatched to any gene: 8. Germline V gene data show CDR1 as LNHDA and CDR2 as SQIVND (reference sequence). This CDR3 spans 15 amino acids. The CDR3 sequence: CASSMGPRQGNIQYF. CDR3 DNA sequence: TGTGCCAGTAGTATGGGGCCCCGACAGGGGAACATTCAGTACTTC.

V and J are TRBV29-1 and TRBJ1-1; maybe TRBD1 (5 bases). This CDR3 has 14 amino acids. Germline V lookup: CDR1 SQVTM, CDR2 ANQGSEA. Trimming left V 3 bases short and J 1 base short, with 12 bases between. The CDR3 DNA reads TGCAGCGTTGAGCTGGTGGGGCAGAACACTGAAGCTTTCTTT. This encodes CSVELVGQNTEAFF.

The gene calls are TRBV21-1 and TRBJ1-4. TRBV21-1 is described as a pseudogene. The CDR3 extends over 13 amino acids. The CDR3 loop is CASWRGTNEKLFF. The DNA for the CDR3 is TGTGCCAGCTGGCGGGGAACTAATGAAAAACTGTTTTTT.

This chain uses TRBV28 with TRBJ2-5, with D possibly matching TRBD1 (6 bases). V lost 5 bases and J 1 base, leaving 14 bases between the germline ends. The CDR3 spans 15 residues. CDR1 is MDHEN and CDR2 is SYDVKM in the germline V gene. CDR3 bases: TGTGCCAGCAGTCACAGGGTGAGGGTCCAAGAGACCCAGTACTTC. Protein product: CASSHRVRVQETQYF.

The chain is built from TRBV6-5 and TRBJ2-1; 13 positions agree with TRBD2. The CDR3 spans 16 residues. Germline V lookup: CDR1 MNHEY, CDR2 SVGAGI. Trimming cost V 3 bases and J 10 bases; bases outside gene matches: 9. CDR3 amino acids: CASSYSRTSGRGEQFF. The DNA of the CDR3 is TGTGCCAGCAGTTATTCTCGGACTAGCGGGAGAGGGGAGCAGTTCTTC.

The chain links TRBV4-1 to TRBJ2-5, with D perhaps TRBD2 (6 bases). TRBJ2-7 matches the DNA end more closely, so the J call is doubtful. The CDR3 runs 16 residues. The germline V gene encodes CDR1 MGHRA and CDR2 YSYEKL. As DNA, the CDR3 is TGCGCCAGCAGCCAAGATCTTTCCGCGGGGCAGTACGAGCAGTACTTC. Translated: CASSQDLSAGQYEQYF.

The CDR3: CASPHRSSYEQYF. Written as DNA, the CDR3 is TGTGCCAGCCCTCACAGGAGTTCCTACGAGCAGTACTTC. The V call is TRBV5-4, the J call TRBJ2-7; possibly TRBD1 for D (5 bases). V lost 7 bases and J 1 base, leaving 12 bases between the germline ends. Germline V gives CDR1 SGHNT, CDR2 YYREEE (reference sequence). The CDR3 runs 13 residues.

The rearrangement joins TRBV7-2 to TRBJ2-3; the D gene is possibly TRBD1 (6 bases). Germline CDR1 reads SGHTA; CDR2 reads FQGNSA. The CDR3 length is 14 residues. V shed 6 bases and J shed 0 bases, with 10 bases lying between them. The CDR3 nucleotides are TGTGCCAGCAGACAGGGTTCCAGCACAGATACGCAGTATTTT. Residues: CASRQGSSTDTQYF.

This clone was counted between two and nine times. The chain employs TRBV10-3 and TRBJ2-3, with D tentatively TRBD2 (5 bases). The CDR3 totals 14 residues. With 6 bases removed from V and 0 bases from J, the gap between germline ends came to 10 bases. Per the germline V gene, CDR1 is ENHRY and CDR2 is SYGVKD. CDR3 region: CAISLGLSTDTQYF. The CDR3 nucleotides read TGTGCCATCAGCCTTGGACTGAGCACAGATACGCAGTATTTT.

The chain joins TRBV18 to TRBJ1-1; D may be TRBD1 (6 bases). Trimming stripped 4 bases from V and 12 bases from J, with 18 bases between. The CDR3 loop spans 13 amino acids. The germline CDR1 and CDR2 sequences are KGHSH and LQKENI. The CDR3 DNA sequence: TGTGCCAGCTCACACGGGGGGCAGGGGTATTCTTTCTTT. Its translation is CASSHGGQGYSFF.

The chain has TRBV15 and TRBJ2-7, with D perhaps matching TRBD1 (5 bases). Trimming stripped 6 bases from V and 7 bases from J, with 16 bases between. The CDR3 runs to 13 residues. Germline CDR1 reads LNHNV; CDR2 reads YYDKDF (reference sequence). CDR3 sequence reads: CATSWTNLREQYF. In nucleotides, the CDR3 is TGTGCCACCAGTTGGACAAACCTACGGGAGCAGTACTTC.

The chain is built from TRBV5-7 and TRBJ1-3; tentative D call: TRBD1 (5 bases). TRBV5-7 is labeled an ORF, and its function is uncertain. This CDR3 is 14 amino acids long. V lost 2 bases and J 2 bases, leaving 8 bases between the germline ends. The CDR3 sequence is CASSFTGAGNTIYF. The CDR3 nucleotides read TGTGCCAGCAGCTTTACAGGAGCTGGAAACACCATATATTTT.

The V gene is TRBV6-5, the J gene TRBJ2-7; a possible D gene is TRBD2 (6 bases). CDR3 length: 13 residues. Germline CDR1 MNHEY, CDR2 SVGAGI. V lost 8 bases and J lost 4, with 15 bases in between. CDR3 residues: CASRGSGSYEQYF. CDR3 nucleotide sequence: TGTGCCAGCCGTGGCAGCGGGTCTTACGAGCAGTACTTC.

This clone was detected once. The V and J genes are TRBV5-4 and TRBJ2-7; 13 nucleotides agree with TRBD2. The V gene end was trimmed by 4 bases and the J gene end by 4 bases; junction bases not matched to a gene: 8. The CDR3 is made up of 16 amino acids. Per the germline V gene, CDR1 is SGHNT and CDR2 is YYREEE (reference sequence). The CDR3 nucleotides read TGTGCCAGCAGCCCGGGACTAGCGGGACAATTATACGAGCAGTACTTC. This gives the protein CASSPGLAGQLYEQYF.

This clone was detected only a few times. V usage is TRBV12-5 and J usage is TRBJ2-1, with 8 positions matching TRBD2. CDR1 is LGHNT, CDR2 FRNRAP, per germline. The V and J ends lost 5 bases and 0 bases, in that order; junction bases with no gene match: 18. This CDR3 is built from 20 residues. DNA of the CDR3: TGTGCTAGTGGTCAAACCACGACTAGCGATCGACCGGGCTCCTACAATGAGCAGTTCTTC. Translating it yields CASGQTTTSDRPGSYNEQFF.

The V call is TRBV4-3, the J call TRBJ2-1, with 11 bases lining up with TRBD2. V dropped 0 bases and J dropped 6; count of bases not matched to a gene: 1. Germline-derived CDR1 and CDR2 are LGHNA and YSLEER. There are 15 residues in the CDR3. The CDR3, as DNA: TGCGCCAGCAGCCAAGATAGCGGGAGGGCCAATGAGCAGTTCTTC. This encodes CASSQDSGRANEQFF.

The chain links TRBV4-1 to TRBJ2-7, with 14 bases aligning to TRBD2. With 0 bases clipped from V and 3 bases from J, the junction kept 10 bases outside the gene matches. From germline, CDR1 is MGHRA and CDR2 YSYEKL. The length of the CDR3 is 19 residues. Here the CDR3 reads CASSQDGGLAGERVYEQYF. The CDR3 DNA is TGCGCCAGCAGCCAAGATGGGGGACTAGCGGGAGAAAGGGTCTACGAGCAGTACTTC.

This clone appeared a few times. The rearrangement uses TRBV11-2 and TRBJ2-5; TRBD2 might be the D (6 bases). This CDR3 comprises 15 residues. Germline assignment: CDR1 SGHAT and CDR2 FQNNGV. V was pared by 4 bases and J by 2 bases, with 14 bases between. The CDR3 is CASSSPGLRQETQYF. The CDR3 DNA is TGTGCCAGCAGCTCCCCGGGACTCAGACAAGAGACCCAGTACTTC.

The J gene is TRBJ1-3, the V gene TRBV7-9, with TRBD1 identical over 8 bases. Looked up from germline, CDR1 is SEHNR and CDR2 is FQNEAQ (reference sequence). With 5 bases clipped from V and 4 bases from J, the junction kept 10 bases outside the gene matches. This CDR3 is 16 amino acids long. The CDR3 DNA is TGTGCCAGCAGCCAACCCCGACAGGGGATAGGAAACACCATATATTTT. Residues: CASSQPRQGIGNTIYF.

The chain uses TRBV6-4 and TRBJ2-5, with 11 bases identical to TRBD2. J was trimmed by 1 base and V by 0 bases; bases with no gene match: 10. The germline gives CDR1 MRHNA, CDR2 SNTAGT. The CDR3 spans 19 residues. CDR3 residues: CASSDSGGTSGRPQETQYF. In DNA, the CDR3 is TGTGCCAGCAGTGACTCGGGGGGGACTAGCGGAAGGCCCCAAGAGACCCAGTACTTC.

V gene TRBV11-2 combines with J gene TRBJ1-3; tentatively, D is TRBD1 (5 bases). V was pared by 0 bases and J by 0 bases, with 12 bases between. This CDR3 is built from 17 residues. Per the germline V gene, CDR1 is SGHAT and CDR2 is FQNNGV. In nucleotides, the CDR3 is TGTGCCAGCAGCTTAGAATATGACAGCCGCTCTGGAAACACCATATATTTT. It is translated as CASSLEYDSRSGNTIYF.

The chain has TRBV28 and TRBJ2-3; 11 nucleotides agree with TRBD2. With V trimmed by 0 bases and J by 0 bases, 8 bases remained unmatched. The germline gives CDR1 MDHEN, CDR2 SYDVKM. The CDR3 runs to 19 residues. The CDR3 reads CASSLWLAGGPSSTDTQYF. CDR3 DNA: TGTGCCAGCAGTTTATGGTTAGCGGGAGGGCCCTCTAGCACAGATACGCAGTATTTT.

The CDR3 here is CASSQGQGAETQYF. In DNA, the CDR3 is TGTGCCAGCAGCCAAGGACAGGGGGCAGAGACCCAGTACTTC. V and J are TRBV14 and TRBJ2-5, with TRBD1 matching 10 bases. CDR1 SGHDN and CDR2 FVKESK come from the germline V gene. V lost 1 base and J lost 4; bases outside the gene matches: 0. The CDR3 contains 14 residues. Complete variable domain (other parts from reference TRBV14 and TRBJ2-5): EAGVTQFPSHSVIEKGQTVTLRCDPISGHDNLYWYRRVMGKEIKFLLHFVKESKQDESGMPNNRFLAERTGGTYSTLKVQPAELEDSGVYFCASSQGQGAETQYFGPGTRLLVL.

J is TRBJ1-5 and V is TRBV6-5, with D perhaps TRBD1 (5 bases). The germline V gene has CDR1 MNHEY and CDR2 SVGAGI. V lost 6 bases and J lost 0, with 12 bases in between. The CDR3 spans 15 residues. CDR3 sequence: CASSLGAASNQPQHF. The CDR3 DNA is TGTGCCAGCAGCCTAGGGGCAGCTAGCAATCAGCCCCAGCATTTT.